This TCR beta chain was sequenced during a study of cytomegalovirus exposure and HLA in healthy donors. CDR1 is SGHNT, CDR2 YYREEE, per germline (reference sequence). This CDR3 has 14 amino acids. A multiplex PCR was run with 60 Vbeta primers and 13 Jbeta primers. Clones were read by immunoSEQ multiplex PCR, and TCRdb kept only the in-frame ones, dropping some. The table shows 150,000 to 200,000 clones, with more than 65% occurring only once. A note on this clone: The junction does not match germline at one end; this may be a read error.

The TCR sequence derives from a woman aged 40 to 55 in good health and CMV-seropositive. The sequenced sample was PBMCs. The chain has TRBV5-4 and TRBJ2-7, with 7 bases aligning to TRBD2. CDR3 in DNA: TGTGCCAGCAGGCGCGGCGGGACTACCTACGGGCAGTACTTC. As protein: CASRRGGTTYGQYF.